This T cell receptor (beta chain) stems from a study of a mutant IDH1 vaccine in newly diagnosed glioma. Time point: week 47, end of study. In every dose of vaccine, 300 ug of mutant IDH1 20-mer peptide was given alongside topical imiquimod. To note about this clone: Its antigen is currently unknown.

Clones were read by immunoSEQ multiplex PCR, and TCRdb kept only the in-frame ones, dropping some. Of about 90,000 clones in the sample, 89% were seen once. This receptor was taken from a woman in her 50s with glioma. The sample consisted of PBMCs, taken from a glioma patient whose treatment included an IDH1 peptide vaccine.

This chain's CDR3 is CASSRTSGNTYEQYF. CDR3 nucleotides: TGTGCCAGTAGTAGGACTAGCGGGAACACCTACGAGCAGTACTTC. The V and J genes are TRBV19 and TRBJ2-7, with 12 bases lining up with TRBD2. Per the germline V gene, CDR1 is LNHDA and CDR2 is SQIVND (reference sequence). There are 15 residues in the CDR3. Trimming at V came to 4 bases and at J to 2 bases, leaving 3 bases not matched to a gene. The full variable domain, completed using reference TRBV19 and TRBJ2-7, is DGGITQSPKYLFRKEGQNVTLSCEQNLNHDAMYWYRQDPGQGLRLIYYSQIVNDFQKGDIAEGYSVSREKKESFPLTVTSAQKNPTAFYLCASSRTSGNTYEQYFGPGTRLTVT.